This is a list of T cell receptor beta chains from one sample in a study of T cell clonotyping in hematopoietic cell transplantation. The data were produced by immunoSEQ multiplex PCR, yet TCRdb's version contains in-frame clones alone and is incomplete. In the table there are tens of thousands of clones, about 85% of which are singletons. The material was peripheral blood mononuclear cells, obtained before stem cell transplant. These receptors all stem from a man aged 55-75 years with acute myeloid leukemia. Some clones in this sample may be carry-over from other donors' samples. Each CDR3 is given with its conserved first and last residue. Each record gives: J gene, V gene, D gene, CDR3 protein, CDR3 DNA. D genes are given only for firm matches.

j_gene: TRBJ2-5; v_gene: TRBV6-6; d_gene: TRBD1; CDR3aa: CASAQPGQGPETQYF; CDR3nt: TGTGCCAGCGCACAACCGGGACAGGGGCCGGAGACCCAGTACTTC
j_gene: TRBJ1-2; v_gene: TRBV6-5; d_gene: TRBD1; CDR3aa: CASSLVGDSLYGYTF; CDR3nt: TGTGCCAGCAGCCTCGTAGGGGACAGTCTCTATGGCTACACCTTC
j_gene: TRBJ1-2; v_gene: TRBV30; d_gene: -; CDR3aa: CAWEGLAYGYTF; CDR3nt: TGTGCCTGGGAGGGACTAGCGTATGGCTACACCTTC
j_gene: TRBJ2-7; v_gene: TRBV7-3; d_gene: -; CDR3aa: CASSLSQGPYEQYF; CDR3nt: TGTGCCAGCAGCTTATCCCAGGGGCCCTACGAGCAGTACTTC
j_gene: TRBJ1-1; v_gene: TRBV2; d_gene: -; CDR3aa: CASSESGGFRNTEAFF; CDR3nt: TGTGCCAGCAGTGAATCGGGGGGGTTTAGGAACACTGAAGCTTTCTTT
j_gene: TRBJ1-6; v_gene: TRBV28; d_gene: -; CDR3aa: CASSVAGPNSPLHF; CDR3nt: TGTGCCAGCAGTGTGGCAGGGCCGAATTCACCCCTCCACTTT
j_gene: TRBJ2-3; v_gene: TRBV5-1; d_gene: -; CDR3aa: CASSLSRNPGDTQYF; CDR3nt: TGCGCCAGCAGCTTGTCCCGGAACCCAGGGGATACGCAGTATTTT
j_gene: TRBJ1-4; v_gene: TRBV5-1; d_gene: TRBD1; CDR3aa: CASSPTGGKEKLFF; CDR3nt: TGCGCCAGCAGCCCGACAGGGGGTAAAGAAAAACTGTTTTTT
j_gene: TRBJ1-1; v_gene: TRBV7-6; d_gene: TRBD1; CDR3aa: CASSSTTGVVPEAFF; CDR3nt: TGTGCCAGCAGCTCCACGACAGGGGTGGTCCCTGAAGCTTTCTTT
j_gene: TRBJ1-3; v_gene: TRBV19; d_gene: -; CDR3aa: CASSIDTSGSGNTIYF; CDR3nt: TGTGCCAGTAGTATAGATACTTCGGGGTCTGGAAACACCATATATTTT
j_gene: TRBJ1-2; v_gene: TRBV27; d_gene: -; CDR3aa: CASRPTGSLYGYTF; CDR3nt: TGTGCCAGCAGACCGACCGGGAGCCTCTACGGCTACACCTTC
j_gene: TRBJ1-1; v_gene: TRBV7-9; d_gene: -; CDR3aa: CASSYDRHTEAFF; CDR3nt: TGTGCCAGCAGCTACGACAGGCACACTGAAGCTTTCTTT